This T cell receptor (beta chain) was recorded in a study of T-cell reconstitution after alpha-beta-depleted transplantation in children. Preparation of the TCRbeta library involved a method that used unique molecular identifiers. TCRdb redid the calling of the PCR reads with MiXCR, one entry per CDR3 protein. The sample shows about 610,000 distinct CDR3 sequences, 8% to 11% of them seen only once. With 2 bases clipped from V and 0 bases from J, the junction kept 13 bases outside the gene matches. The CDR3 runs 21 residues. Germline V CDR1 and CDR2: MGHRA, YSYEKL. The sample holds a few counts of this clonotype.

This material consisted of PBMCs from the stem cell graft donor, taken from the stem cell graft. This sequence joins TRBV4-1 and TRBJ2-1; 13 nucleotides align to TRBD2. This clonotype originated in a human donor who donated a stem cell graft to a child with acute myeloid leukemia. CDR3 region: CASSQHRGLAGVSGSYNEQFF. CDR3 nucleotides: TGCGCCAGCAGCCAACATCGCGGACTAGCGGGAGTATCGGGCTCCTACAATGAGCAGTTCTTC.